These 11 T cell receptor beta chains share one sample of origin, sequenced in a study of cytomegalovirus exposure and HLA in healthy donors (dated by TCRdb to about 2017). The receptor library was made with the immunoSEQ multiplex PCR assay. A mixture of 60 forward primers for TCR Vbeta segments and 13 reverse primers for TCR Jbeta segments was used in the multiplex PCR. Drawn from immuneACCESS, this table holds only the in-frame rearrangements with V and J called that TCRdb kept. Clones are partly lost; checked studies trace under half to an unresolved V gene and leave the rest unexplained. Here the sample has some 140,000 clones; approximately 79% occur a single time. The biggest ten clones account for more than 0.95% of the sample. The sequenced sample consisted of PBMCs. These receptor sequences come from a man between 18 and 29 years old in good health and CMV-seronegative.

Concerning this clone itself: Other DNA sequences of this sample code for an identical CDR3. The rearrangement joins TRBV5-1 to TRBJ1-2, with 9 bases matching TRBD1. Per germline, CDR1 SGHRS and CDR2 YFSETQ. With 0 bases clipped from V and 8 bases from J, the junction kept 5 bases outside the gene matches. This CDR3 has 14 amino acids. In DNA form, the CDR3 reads TGCGCCAGCAGCTTGGCGGGACAGGGTACGGGCTACACCTTC. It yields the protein CASSLAGQGTGYTF.

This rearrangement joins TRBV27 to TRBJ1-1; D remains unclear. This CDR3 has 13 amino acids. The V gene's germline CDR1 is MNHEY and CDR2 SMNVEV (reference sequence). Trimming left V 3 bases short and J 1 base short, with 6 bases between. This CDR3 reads CASSFFSNTEAFF. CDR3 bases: TGTGCCAGCAGTTTCTTCTCGAACACTGAAGCTTTCTTT.

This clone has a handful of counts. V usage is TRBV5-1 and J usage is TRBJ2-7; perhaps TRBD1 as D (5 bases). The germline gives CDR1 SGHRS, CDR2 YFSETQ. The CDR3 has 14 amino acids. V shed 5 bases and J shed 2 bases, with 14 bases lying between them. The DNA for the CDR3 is TGCGCCAGCAGTCAGGCAGGGTTGGCCTACGAGCAGTACTTC. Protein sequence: CASSQAGLAYEQYF. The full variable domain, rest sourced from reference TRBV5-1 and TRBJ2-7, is KAGVTQTPRYLIKTRGQQVTLSCSPISGHRSVSWYQQTPGQGLQFLFEYFSETQRNKGNFPGRFSGRQFSNSRSEMNVSTLELGDSALYLCASSQAGLAYEQYFGPGTRLTVT.

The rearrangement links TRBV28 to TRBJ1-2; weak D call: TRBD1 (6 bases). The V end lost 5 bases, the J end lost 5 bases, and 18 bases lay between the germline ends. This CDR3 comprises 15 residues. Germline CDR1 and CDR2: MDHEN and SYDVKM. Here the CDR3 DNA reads TGTGCCAGCAGTCCCCGTCAGGGGAAGGGATATGGCTACACCTTC. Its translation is CASSPRQGKGYGYTF.

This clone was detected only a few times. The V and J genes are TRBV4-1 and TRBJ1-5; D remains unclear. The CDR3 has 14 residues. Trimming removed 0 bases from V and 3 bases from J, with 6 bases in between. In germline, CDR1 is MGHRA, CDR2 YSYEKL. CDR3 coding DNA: TGCGCCAGCAGCCAAGAGGGCTACAATCAGCCCCAGCATTTT. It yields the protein CASSQEGYNQPQHF.

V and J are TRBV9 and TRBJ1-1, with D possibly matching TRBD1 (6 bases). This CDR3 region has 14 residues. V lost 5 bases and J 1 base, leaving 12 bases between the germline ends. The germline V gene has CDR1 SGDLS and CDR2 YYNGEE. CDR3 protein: CASRSGDGNTEAFF. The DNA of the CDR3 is TGTGCCAGCAGATCAGGGGACGGGAACACTGAAGCTTTCTTT.

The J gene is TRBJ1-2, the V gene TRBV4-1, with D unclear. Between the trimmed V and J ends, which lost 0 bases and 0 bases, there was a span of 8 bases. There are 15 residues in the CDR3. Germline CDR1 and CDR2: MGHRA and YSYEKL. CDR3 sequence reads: CASSQEKGANYGYTF. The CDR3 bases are TGCGCCAGCAGCCAAGAGAAGGGAGCTAACTATGGCTACACCTTC.

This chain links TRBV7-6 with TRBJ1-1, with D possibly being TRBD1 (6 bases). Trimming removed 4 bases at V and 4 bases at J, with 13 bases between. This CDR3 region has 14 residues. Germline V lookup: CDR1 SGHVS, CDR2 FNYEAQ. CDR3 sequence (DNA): TGTGCCAGCAGCTCAGGGGCGATGGGCACTGAAGCTTTCTTT. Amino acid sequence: CASSSGAMGTEAFF.

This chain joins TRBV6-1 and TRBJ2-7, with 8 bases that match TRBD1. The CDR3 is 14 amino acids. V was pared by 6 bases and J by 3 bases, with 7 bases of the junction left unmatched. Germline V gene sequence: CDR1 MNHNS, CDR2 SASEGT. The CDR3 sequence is CASSGGQVFYEQYF. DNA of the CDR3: TGTGCCAGCAGCGGGGGACAGGTTTTCTACGAGCAGTACTTC.

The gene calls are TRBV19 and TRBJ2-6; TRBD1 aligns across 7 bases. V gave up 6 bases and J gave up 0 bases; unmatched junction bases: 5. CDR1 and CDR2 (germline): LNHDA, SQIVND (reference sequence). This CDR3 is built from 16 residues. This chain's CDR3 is CASRDRIYSGANVLTF. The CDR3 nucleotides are TGTGCCAGTAGGGACAGGATCTACTCTGGGGCCAACGTCCTGACTTTC. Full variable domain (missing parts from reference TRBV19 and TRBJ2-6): DGGITQSPKYLFRKEGQNVTLSCEQNLNHDAMYWYRQDPGQGLRLIYYSQIVNDFQKGDIAEGYSVSREKKESFPLTVTSAQKNPTAFYLCASRDRIYSGANVLTFGAGSRLTVL.

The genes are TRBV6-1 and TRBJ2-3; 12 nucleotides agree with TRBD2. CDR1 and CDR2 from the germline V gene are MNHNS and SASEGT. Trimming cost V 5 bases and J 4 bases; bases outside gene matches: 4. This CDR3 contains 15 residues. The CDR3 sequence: CASSLLAGGPDTQYF. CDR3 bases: TGTGCCAGCAGTTTACTAGCGGGGGGCCCAGATACGCAGTATTTT.